The clone carrying this T cell receptor beta chain was seen a single time. Its antigen is currently unknown. The sample belongs to a study of shared clonotypes between healthy human individuals. Study-wide results and limits: Generation probability values for non-shared clonotypes were lower than those for clonotypes shared by all four donors.

The CDR3 runs 14 residues. Germline CDR1 MNHNS, CDR2 SASEGT. V dropped 7 bases and J dropped 3 bases, with 16 bases sitting between them. Here immunoSEQ multiplex PCR was the method, and the copy in TCRdb shows in-frame clones only, minus some. Of more than 1,200,000 clones in the sample, 98% were seen once. The chain uses TRBV6-1 and TRBJ2-7; D not certain. This TCR was sampled from a man between 25 and 39 years old in good health. The specimen sequenced was naive CD4+ T cells sorted from blood. Subset here: CD45RA+ positively selected. The CDR3 here is CASTPITPGYEQYF. The DNA of the CDR3 is TGTGCCAGCACCCCGATTACCCCCGGCTACGAGCAGTACTTC.